Listed below are T cell receptor beta chains from one sample, sequenced in a study of T cell responses to AZD1222 COVID-19 vaccine. Assay: immunoSEQ multiplex PCR; the TCRdb copy retains only in-frame clones and omits some. Among 140,000 to 150,000 clones, about 90% were seen once, and the ten largest hold less than 5.5%. The sequencing used peripheral blood, collected on day 0 of AZD1222 vaccination. The receptor set was obtained from an adult in good health. The CDR3 runs from the conserved cysteine through the conserved F or W. The D gene is left open where the match is weak. Not every row has a clone size; where given, it reads once, few, many or a size class.

CDR3 DNA: TGCAGCGTTCAGTTGGGCGGCGATCAGCCCCAGCATTTT
CDR3 protein: CSVQLGGDQPQHF
J gene: TRBJ1-5
D gene: NA
clone size: NA
V gene: TRBV29-1

CDR3 DNA: TGTGCCAGCAGTTACTCTTCCGGTGGCTACACCTTC
CDR3 protein: CASSYSSGGYTF
J gene: TRBJ1-2
D gene: NA
clone size: once
V gene: TRBV6-5

CDR3 DNA: TGTGCCAGCAGTCCGGGCCCAGGGAACACTGAAGCTTTCTTT
CDR3 protein: CASSPGPGNTEAFF
J gene: TRBJ1-1
D gene: NA
clone size: NA
V gene: TRBV6-4

CDR3 DNA: TGTGCCAGCTCAACCGACTCCCACACTGAAGCTTTCTTT
CDR3 protein: CASSTDSHTEAFF
J gene: TRBJ1-1
D gene: NA
clone size: NA
V gene: TRBV18

CDR3 DNA: TGTGCTAGTGGATATCCAAGCGGGGAGCTGTTTTTT
CDR3 protein: CASGYPSGELFF
J gene: TRBJ2-2
D gene: NA
clone size: NA
V gene: TRBV12-5

CDR3 DNA: TGCAGTGCTAGTTATCCCCTGACCTACGAGCAGTACTTC
CDR3 protein: CSASYPLTYEQYF
J gene: TRBJ2-7
D gene: NA
clone size: NA
V gene: TRBV20-1

CDR3 DNA: TGTGCCAGCAGCCTAGGGACAGGGGCCACCGGGGAGCTGTTTTTT
CDR3 protein: CASSLGTGATGELFF
J gene: TRBJ2-2
D gene: TRBD1
clone size: NA
V gene: TRBV7-2

CDR3 DNA: TGCGCCAGCAGCCAAGACCTGGCGGAGACCCAGTACTTC
CDR3 protein: CASSQDLAETQYF
J gene: TRBJ2-5
D gene: NA
clone size: once
V gene: TRBV4-3

CDR3 DNA: TGTGCCAGCAGCCCGCCGACAGGGATGGCTTTCTTT
CDR3 protein: CASSPPTGMAFF
J gene: TRBJ1-1
D gene: TRBD1
clone size: NA
V gene: TRBV7-2

CDR3 DNA: TGCAGCGTTATACTCTGGGAGACCTACAATGAGCAGTTCTTC
CDR3 protein: CSVILWETYNEQFF
J gene: TRBJ2-1
D gene: NA
clone size: NA
V gene: TRBV29-1

CDR3 DNA: TGCGCCAGCAGCTCGGTGGGAGTTGGTGAGACCCAGTACTTC
CDR3 protein: CASSSVGVGETQYF
J gene: TRBJ2-5
D gene: NA
clone size: NA
V gene: TRBV5-1

CDR3 DNA: TGTGCCAGTTGGACAGGGGGGACTGAAGCTTTCTTT
CDR3 protein: CASWTGGTEAFF
J gene: TRBJ1-1
D gene: TRBD1
clone size: once
V gene: TRBV19

CDR3 DNA: TGTGCCAGCAGCTTGGGTTGGAGCGGGAGTGGGAATGAGCAGTTCTTC
CDR3 protein: CASSLGWSGSGNEQFF
J gene: TRBJ2-1
D gene: TRBD2
clone size: NA
V gene: TRBV5-4

CDR3 DNA: TGCGCCAGCGGAACAGTCCATGGCTACACCTTC
CDR3 protein: CASGTVHGYTF
J gene: TRBJ1-2
D gene: NA
clone size: NA
V gene: TRBV10-2

CDR3 DNA: TGTGCCAGCAGCTTGGGCCCAGGGGATGAAGCCCTCCACTTT
CDR3 protein: CASSLGPGDEALHF
J gene: TRBJ1-6
D gene: NA
clone size: NA
V gene: TRBV5-4

CDR3 DNA: TGTGCCAGCAGTAAGGGACTAGCGGGCGTCACCGGGGAGCTGTTTTTT
CDR3 protein: CASSKGLAGVTGELFF
J gene: TRBJ2-2
D gene: TRBD2
clone size: NA
V gene: TRBV6-2/TRBV6-3

CDR3 DNA: TGTGCCAGCAGCTTCCCAGAAAACTACTATGGCTACACCTTC
CDR3 protein: CASSFPENYYGYTF
J gene: TRBJ1-2
D gene: NA
clone size: NA
V gene: TRBV7-9

CDR3 DNA: TGTGCCAGCAGCTTCAGGGCGAAGCCCTACGAGCAGTACTTC
CDR3 protein: CASSFRAKPYEQYF
J gene: TRBJ2-7
D gene: NA
clone size: NA
V gene: TRBV5-5

CDR3 DNA: TGTGCCAGCAGCTTTTTGGGCAGTACTTCTGGAAACACCATATATTTT
CDR3 protein: CASSFLGSTSGNTIYF
J gene: TRBJ1-3
D gene: NA
clone size: NA
V gene: TRBV7-9

CDR3 DNA: TGTGCCAGCAGTCTAGTGGGGGGAGACTATGGCTACACCTTC
CDR3 protein: CASSLVGGDYGYTF
J gene: TRBJ1-2
D gene: NA
clone size: NA
V gene: TRBV7-2

CDR3 DNA: TGTGCCAGCAGTGCTGAGGGAACGACCCAGCATTTT
CDR3 protein: CASSAEGTTQHF
J gene: TRBJ1-5
D gene: NA
clone size: NA
V gene: TRBV2

CDR3 DNA: TGTGCCAGCAGCGTAGGGGTCGGCTCCTACAATGAGCAGTTCTTC
CDR3 protein: CASSVGVGSYNEQFF
J gene: TRBJ2-1
D gene: NA
clone size: NA
V gene: TRBV9

CDR3 DNA: TGTGCCAGCAGCCCCCTCAGGTCCGGCCACGAGCAGTACTTC
CDR3 protein: CASSPLRSGHEQYF
J gene: TRBJ2-7
D gene: NA
clone size: NA
V gene: TRBV9

CDR3 DNA: TGTGCCAGCAGCGTAGCGGACAGGGGAAACACCATATATTTT
CDR3 protein: CASSVADRGNTIYF
J gene: TRBJ1-3
D gene: TRBD1
clone size: NA
V gene: TRBV9

CDR3 DNA: TGTGCCAGCAGTGAAGGATCCTATGGCTACACCTTC
CDR3 protein: CASSEGSYGYTF
J gene: TRBJ1-2
D gene: NA
clone size: NA
V gene: TRBV2